The 28 T cell receptor beta chains below all came from one sample that was sequenced in a study of read filtering for tumor transcriptome and immune sequencing (dated by TCRdb to 2020 to 2021). Sequencing instrument: Illumina HiSeq 4000. TCR libraries were built from about 370 ng RNA with the Immunoverse kit, using molecular barcoded adaptors covering alpha/delta and beta/gamma chains. Through fastp at Q25 and MiXCR, TCRdb rebuilt clones from the public reads, retaining in-frame beta chains. Rows with one shared CDR3 protein collapse into an entry with the most common genes and DNA. For this sample there are some 48,000 distinct CDR3 sequences; roughly 19% appear just once. 15% to 19% of the sample is taken by the ten largest. Sequenced sample: a population of CD138-negative cells sorted from bone marrow. This sample's cell subset or site label indicates: bone marrow mononuclear cells depleted of CD138+ plasma/myeloma cells by negative magnetic selection. These receptors were taken from a donor over 35 with multiple myeloma.

This sequence joins TRBV10-3 and TRBJ1-1, with D possibly matching TRBD1 (5 bases). This CDR3 has 14 residues. The ends were cut back, 6 bases at V and 4 bases at J, with 15 bases in the middle. Germline V gene lookup returns CDR1 ENHRY and CDR2 SYGVKD. In DNA, the CDR3 is TGTGCCATCAGCCGTACGGGGGAAGGCACTGAAGCTTTCTTT. It specifies CAISRTGEGTEAFF.

About this clonotype: This may be a read error: a much more frequent sequence differs by one nucleotide. This chain joins TRBV12-3 or TRBV12-4 and TRBJ2-2; 10 bases align to TRBD2. The CDR3 is made up of 17 amino acids. The CDR3 protein is CTSSRPGLAENTGELFF. The CDR3, as DNA: TGTACCAGCAGTCGCCCCGGACTAGCGGAAAACACCGGGGAGCTGTTTTTT.

This clonotype was seen many times. The chain uses TRBV5-6 and TRBJ1-1; D may be TRBD1 (5 bases). Between the trimmed V and J ends, which lost 4 bases and 5 bases, there was a span of 12 bases. Germline CDR1 is SGHDT and CDR2 is YYEEEE. The CDR3 length is 13 residues. As DNA, the CDR3 is TGTGCCAGCAGCAAGACAGTGGTGACTGAAGCTTTCTTT. Encoded protein: CASSKTVVTEAFF.

This clonotype was counted ten times or more. This rearrangement joins TRBV18 to TRBJ2-5, with D tentatively TRBD1 (5 bases). CDR3 length: 13 amino acids. Trimming cost V 6 bases and J 4 bases, with 12 bases left between them. CDR1 KGHSH and CDR2 LQKENI come from the germline V gene. Here the CDR3 reads CASSPRGSETQYF. The CDR3 DNA follows: TGTGCCAGCTCTCCTAGGGGTTCAGAGACCCAGTACTTC.

As regards this clonotype: A much larger clone differs from this one at a single base, so this may be a read error. The V call is TRBV15, the J call TRBJ2-3, with 11 bases that match TRBD2. This CDR3 comprises 19 residues. Germline lookup yields CDR1 LNHNV and CDR2 YYDKDF (reference sequence). CDR3 DNA: TGTGCCATCAGCAGAGATCGTCCCGAGACTAGCGGGACCGCAGATACGCAGTATTTT. It codes for CAISRDRPETSGTADTQYF.

Ten or more counts support this clonotype. The chain carries TRBV4-1 and TRBJ2-7, with unresolved D. Germline V gene data show CDR1 as MGHRA and CDR2 as YSYEKL. This CDR3 spans 14 amino acids. The V end was cut by 1 base, the J end by 2 bases, with 9 bases between. CDR3 region: CASSQGQPAYEQYF. CDR3 DNA sequence: TGCGCCAGCAGCCAAGGGCAGCCCGCCTACGAGCAGTACTTC.

This clonotype was detected ten times or more. The V call is TRBV28, the J call TRBJ1-1; D gene unclear. CDR1 is MDHEN and CDR2 is SYDVKM in the germline V gene. The CDR3 consists of 13 residues. V lost 7 bases and J lost 4, with 13 bases in between. DNA for the CDR3: TGTGCCAGCATTCCCAAACGGAGCACTGAAGCTTTCTTT. Translation: CASIPKRSTEAFF.

This clonotype was recorded at least ten times. This chain links TRBV7-2 with TRBJ2-7; possibly TRBD2 for D (6 bases). The CDR3 totals 14 residues. V lost 10 bases to trimming and J lost 3 bases, with 19 bases between them. Germline V gene lookup returns CDR1 SGHTA and CDR2 FQGNSA. CDR3: CATREGGGYYEQYF. In DNA, the CDR3 is TGTGCCACCCGTGAGGGAGGCGGGTACTACGAGCAGTACTTC.

This clonotype was picked up a small number of times. The chain recombines TRBV5-1 with TRBJ2-1, with a possible D match to TRBD1 (5 bases). The CDR3 runs to 16 residues. Germline V gene data show CDR1 as SGHRS and CDR2 as YFSETQ. V gave up 4 bases and J gave up 2 bases, with 16 bases separating them. CDR3 DNA: TGCGCCAGCAGCCCTGGTCACCAGGGCCCCTACAATGAGCAGTTCTTC. It yields the protein CASSPGHQGPYNEQFF.

This clonotype showed up just a few times. The V and J genes are TRBV24-1 and TRBJ2-3; 7 bases map to TRBD1. Germline trimming cut 8 bases from V and 6 bases from J; bases unmatched to any gene: 10. The CDR3 consists of 14 residues. Germline CDR1 KGHDR, CDR2 SFDVKD. CDR3 residues: CATIPRGLADTQYF. CDR3 DNA: TGTGCCACCATCCCGAGGGGGCTGGCGGATACGCAGTATTTT.

This clonotype was detected ten times or more. The chain recombines TRBV7-3 with TRBJ2-2, with TRBD2 matching over 7 bases. The CDR3 is made up of 13 amino acids. Germline CDR1 is SGHTA and CDR2 is FQGTGA. The V segment lost 6 bases and the J segment 7 bases; nucleotides outside the gene matches: 5. The CDR3 sequence: CASSLIAGGELFF. In DNA, the CDR3 is TGTGCCAGCAGTTTGATAGCGGGCGGGGAGCTGTTTTTT. The whole variable domain, filled in from reference TRBV7-3 and TRBJ2-2, reads GAGVSQTPSNKVTEKGKYVELRCDPISGHTALYWYRQSLGQGPEFLIYFQGTGAADDSGLPNDRFFAVRPEGSVSTLKIQRTERGDSAVYLCASSLIAGGELFFGEGSRLTVL.

This clonotype showed up just once. The chain links TRBV20-1 to TRBJ1-1, with D maybe TRBD1 (6 bases). The V end lost 5 bases, the J end lost 11 bases, and 21 bases lay between the germline ends. The CDR3 loop spans 13 amino acids. Per the germline V gene, CDR1 is DFQATT and CDR2 is SNEGSKA (reference sequence). The CDR3 bases are TGCAGTGCTCTCACTCCTACAGGGAGTGGGGCTTTCTTT. Protein sequence: CSALTPTGSGAFF.

This clonotype occurred many times. The chain is built from TRBV20-1 and TRBJ2-7, with 8 bases fitting TRBD2. This CDR3 is 16 amino acids long. V lost 3 bases and J lost 0; bases outside the gene matches: 10. The germline V gene encodes CDR1 DFQATT and CDR2 SNEGSKA (reference sequence). CDR3 region: CSASSLAGSSSYEQYF. The CDR3 DNA is TGCAGTGCTAGTTCCCTAGCGGGTTCTAGCTCCTACGAGCAGTACTTC.

The CDR3 sequence: CASSRLAGQSTDTQYF. The CDR3 DNA reads TGTGCCAGCAGCCGTTTAGCGGGACAAAGCACAGATACGCAGTATTTT. V is TRBV7-2 and J is TRBJ2-3, with TRBD2 identical over 8 bases. Per the germline V gene, CDR1 is SGHTA and CDR2 is FQGNSA. J was trimmed by 0 bases and V by 5 bases; bases with no gene match: 7. The CDR3 spans 16 residues.

This clonotype was counted ten times or more. This rearrangement joins TRBV6-5 to TRBJ2-1; no firm D call. Per germline, CDR1 MNHEY and CDR2 SVGAGI. The CDR3 totals 16 residues. V was trimmed by 0 bases and J by 5 bases, leaving 14 bases between them. CDR3 sequence (DNA): TGTGCCAGCAGTTACTCTTGGCGGTCCAGGAACAATGAGCAGTTCTTC. This codes for CASSYSWRSRNNEQFF.

On this clonotype itself: Likely a read error: the CDR3 ends without its conserved phenylalanine or tryptophan. The chain has TRBV20-1 and TRBJ2-1, with 7 nucleotides matching TRBD1. The V gene's germline CDR1 is DFQATT and CDR2 SNEGSKA (reference sequence). The CDR3 sequence is 14 residues long. CDR3 nucleotides: TGCAGCGCTAGCTCCGGGACAGTCTACAATGAGCAGTTCCTC. It translates to CSASSGTVYNEQFL.

This clonotype came up many times. V usage is TRBV20-1 and J usage is TRBJ2-2; 13 nucleotides line up with TRBD2. Trimming cost V 5 bases and J 5 bases; bases outside gene matches: 5. The CDR3 extends over 15 amino acids. The germline CDR1 and CDR2 sequences are DFQATT and SNEGSKA (reference sequence). The CDR3 protein is CSAGMTSGGTGELFF. CDR3 DNA: TGCAGTGCTGGAATGACTAGCGGGGGGACCGGGGAGCTGTTTTTT.

The table lists this clonotype with many counts. The chain joins TRBV29-1 to TRBJ2-7; 7 nucleotides line up with TRBD1. This CDR3 contains 13 residues. The germline V gene has CDR1 SQVTM and CDR2 ANQGSEA. Trimming cost V 7 bases and J 0 bases; bases outside gene matches: 6. CDR3 loop: CSAADRNSYEQYF. CDR3 in DNA: TGCAGCGCCGCGGACAGGAACTCCTACGAGCAGTACTTC.

This clonotype was seen repeatedly, ten times or more. The J gene is TRBJ1-2, the V gene TRBV23-1, with D perhaps TRBD1 (6 bases). TRBV23-1 is filed as an ORF, its function uncertain. The CDR3 runs to 16 residues. Trimming left V 2 bases short and J 4 bases short, with 17 bases between. For the CDR3, the DNA is TGCGCCAGCAGTCAAAAGTGGCAGGGGCTCGGCTATGGCTACACCTTC. Translating gives CASSQKWQGLGYGYTF.

The table lists this clonotype with many counts. This sequence joins TRBV6-2 or TRBV6-3 and TRBJ2-1; 8 nucleotides agree with TRBD2. Germline assignment: CDR1 MNHEY and CDR2 SVGEGT. V was clipped by 6 bases and J by 8 bases; unmatched bases: 12. The CDR3 spans 15 residues. The CDR3, as DNA: TGTGCCAGCAGGGCGTTCGAGCGGGAGAGCCATGAGCAGTTCTTC. Encoded protein: CASRAFERESHEQFF.

This clonotype was counted a few times. This chain connects TRBV6-2 or TRBV6-3 to TRBJ1-2; tentative D call: TRBD1 (6 bases). Germline loops: CDR1 MNHEY, CDR2 SVGEGT. The CDR3 loop spans 16 amino acids. V was pared by 6 bases and J by 4 bases, with 21 bases between. The CDR3 sequence is CASRPPFGQRGYGYTF. The CDR3 region has the DNA TGTGCCAGCAGACCCCCCTTTGGACAGCGGGGCTATGGCTACACCTTC.

This clonotype was picked up many times. The V call is TRBV20-1, the J call TRBJ2-1, with 11 bases aligning to TRBD1. Losses at the gene ends were 5 bases for V and 6 bases for J; bases not matched to a gene: 6. The CDR3 is 14 residues long. Germline CDR1 reads DFQATT; CDR2 reads SNEGSKA (reference sequence). CDR3 sequence (DNA): TGCAGTGCTGTGCCGGGACAGGGGGTCAATGAGCAGTTCTTC. This codes for CSAVPGQGVNEQFF.

This clonotype was detected many times. V is TRBV2 and J is TRBJ1-2; no clear D gene. This CDR3 has 12 residues. V lost 4 bases and J lost 4, with 7 bases in between. Germline V lookup: CDR1 SNHLY, CDR2 FYNNEI. The CDR3 nucleotides read TGTGCCAGCAGTGTTGACGGCTATGGCTACACCTTC. Translated, it gives CASSVDGYGYTF. The whole variable domain, remainder taken from reference TRBV2 and TRBJ1-2, is EPEVTQTPSHQVTQMGQEVILRCVPISNHLYFYWYRQILGQKVEFLVSFYNNEISEKSEIFDDQFSVERPDGSNFTLKIRSTKLEDSAMYFCASSVDGYGYTFGSGTRLTVV.

This clonotype was detected ten times or more. The chain combines TRBV4-2 with TRBJ2-3; 8 positions match TRBD2. V lost 6 bases, J lost 4 bases, and 9 bases stayed unmatched. This CDR3 has 15 amino acids. Germline V gene sequence: CDR1 LGHNA, CDR2 YNFKEQ. The CDR3 loop is CASRLLAGGPDTQYF. CDR3 coding DNA: TGTGCCAGCAGACTACTGGCGGGAGGCCCAGATACGCAGTATTTT.

The sample holds many counts of this clonotype. V is TRBV12-3 or TRBV12-4 and J is TRBJ2-5, with a weak D call TRBD2 (5 bases). V was trimmed by 6 bases and J by 9 bases, leaving 23 bases between them. The CDR3 runs to 15 residues. The CDR3 loop reads CASRTAAGGLLPQYF. In nucleotides, the CDR3 is TGTGCCAGCAGAACCGCGGCCGGCGGGCTCTTGCCCCAGTACTTC.

The rearrangement joins TRBV6-2 or TRBV6-3 to TRBJ1-2; D not resolved. The germline V gene has CDR1 MNHEY and CDR2 SVGEGT. This CDR3 comprises 14 residues. V lost 0 bases and J lost 1, with 6 bases in between. The CDR3: CASSYSNINYGYTF. As DNA, the CDR3 is TGTGCCAGCAGTTACTCGAACATTAACTATGGCTACACCTTC.

A note on this clonotype: Just one base apart from a much larger clone, this may be a read error. The rearrangement joins TRBV5-5 to TRBJ1-1; no clear D. Germline assignment: CDR1 SGHKS and CDR2 YYEKEE (reference sequence). The CDR3 totals 14 residues. For the CDR3, the DNA is TGTGCCAGCAGCTTGTCTGTTGCCACTACTGAATCTTTCTTT. Its protein is CASSLSVATTESFF.

Points on this clonotype: The junction departs from the called germline gene at one end, perhaps through a read error. In nucleotides, the CDR3 is TGTGCCAGTAGTATCGGGACTACCTCTGGAAACGCCATATATTTT. Its translation: CASSIGTTSGNAIYF. The gene calls are TRBV19 and TRBJ1-3; D might be TRBD1 (5 bases). The germline V gene encodes CDR1 LNHDA and CDR2 SQIVND (reference sequence). This CDR3 spans 15 amino acids.